Given below is one TCR beta chain in context. The antigen is undetermined. The data were obtained in a study of T cell responses to AZD1222 COVID-19 vaccine. Sequencing used immunoSEQ multiplex PCR; TCRdb keeps in-frame clones, though not all of them. The sample comprises about 200,000 clones, almost 95% of which are singletons, and approximately 1.5% rests with the top ten. Study findings and constraints: Unmutated regions of variants are reportedly targeted by nearly half of spike-specific TCRs. Just six people given AZD1222 tested seropositive at baseline.

The V gene lost 6 bases and the J gene lost 1 base, with 8 bases spanning the gap. CDR1 and CDR2 from the germline V gene are SGHDT and YYEEEE. This CDR3 spans 13 amino acids. The chain links TRBV5-6 to TRBJ1-3; D is undetermined. The source material was peripheral blood, sampled on day 0 of AZD1222 vaccination. This sequence originates from an adult in good health. The CDR3 region has the DNA TGTGCCAGCATGGTCAAGTCTGGAAACACCATATATTTT. Residues: CASMVKSGNTIYF. Using reference TRBV5-6 and TRBJ1-3 for the parts outside the CDR3, the full variable domain is DAGVTQSPTHLIKTRGQQVTLRCSPKSGHDTVSWYQQALGQGPQFIFQYYEEEERQRGNFPDRFSGHQFPNYSSELNVNALLLGDSALYLCASMVKSGNTIYFGEGSWLTVV.